This T cell receptor beta chain is drawn from a study of blood T cell repertoires in COVID-19. Study as a whole: The origin of the acute and convalescent COVID-19 samples was the United States, Italy and Spain. PBMCs, B-cell-depleted T cells, or T cells provided the cDNA or gDNA that made up the material.

Original methodology: Using reference gene primer amplification, nucleated cell counts were estimated. This table comes from immunoSEQ multiplex PCR, and its TCRdb copy is limited to in-frame clones, with some not included. From that table come the V and J calls and clone size; the DNA was used to work out D and trimming. The sample shows some 200,000 clones, around 95% of them seen only once. The CDR3 contains 15 residues. Germline loops: CDR1 MDHEN, CDR2 SYDVKM. Trimming took 6 bases from V and 4 from J; bases not matched to a gene: 9. Patients of the Seattle cohort, enrolled during active infection, were followed longitudinally.

The sequenced sample was peripheral blood. The chain has TRBV28 and TRBJ2-5; 9 bases map to TRBD1. The TCR sequence derives from a young man with COVID-19, enrolled during active disease. CDR3 sequence: CASRPPGQGVETQYF. The DNA for the CDR3 is TGTGCCAGCAGGCCACCGGGACAGGGTGTAGAGACCCAGTACTTC. The variable domain in full, with the rest retrieved from reference TRBV28 and TRBJ2-5, is DVKVTQSSRYLVKRTGEKVFLECVQDMDHENMFWYRQDPGLGLRLIYFSYDVKMKEKGDIPEGYSVSREKKERFSLILESASTNQTSMYLCASRPPGQGVETQYFGPGTRLLVL.